The 26 T cell receptor beta chains below all came from one sample that was sequenced in a study of T cell responses to AZD1222 COVID-19 vaccine. Assay: immunoSEQ multiplex PCR; the TCRdb copy retains only in-frame clones and omits some. The sample has around 150,000 clones, 75% to 95% seen once. Specimen: peripheral blood, collected on day 0 of AZD1222 vaccination. Receptor source: an adult in good health.

The rearrangement joins TRBV11-2 to TRBJ2-1; TRBD1 or TRBD2 may be the D gene (5 bases each). Per germline, CDR1 SGHAT and CDR2 FQNNGV. Trimming took off 4 bases at V and 0 bases at J, with 10 bases between the two ends. The CDR3 contains 15 residues. The CDR3 region is CASSSGTRSYNEQFF. Here the CDR3 DNA reads TGTGCCAGCAGCTCAGGGACCCGCTCCTACAATGAGCAGTTCTTC.

The rearrangement joins TRBV24-1 to TRBJ1-2, with D uncertain. This CDR3 is 15 amino acids long. Trimming cost V 1 base and J 0 bases, with 8 bases left between them. Germline V gene data show CDR1 as KGHDR and CDR2 as SFDVKD. The CDR3 DNA is TGTGCCACCAGTGATTTCCCCAGAGCTAACTATGGCTACACCTTC. Protein sequence: CATSDFPRANYGYTF.

The rearrangement links TRBV4-2 to TRBJ2-7, with unresolved D. In germline, CDR1 is LGHNA, CDR2 YNFKEQ. V lost 1 base to trimming and J lost 3 bases, with 10 bases between them. The CDR3 runs 14 residues. The CDR3: CASSQAETNYEQYF. DNA for the CDR3: TGTGCCAGCAGCCAAGCGGAAACCAACTACGAGCAGTACTTC.

The gene calls are TRBV7-9 and TRBJ2-7; D not resolved. V was trimmed by 3 bases and J by 2 bases, leaving 8 bases between them. The CDR3 contains 13 residues. Germline V gene data show CDR1 as SEHNR and CDR2 as FQNEAQ (reference sequence). As DNA, the CDR3 is TGTGCCAGCAGCTTCACAGCGACCTACGAGCAGTACTTC. As protein: CASSFTATYEQYF.

This rearrangement joins TRBV12-3 or TRBV12-4 to TRBJ2-1; D unclear. This CDR3 region has 12 residues. Trimming removed 2 bases from V and 10 bases from J, with 9 bases in between. Here the CDR3 DNA reads TGTGCCAGCAGTTTAACCCTACGAGAGCAGTTCTTC. This encodes CASSLTLREQFF.

CDR3 coding DNA: TGTGCCTGGAATGGAAAGGGCGGTCAGCCCCAGCATTTT. Amino acids: CAWNGKGGQPQHF. The rearrangement uses TRBV30 and TRBJ1-5; D gene unclear. Looked up from germline, CDR1 is GTSNPN and CDR2 is SVGIG (reference sequence). The V end lost 4 bases, the J end lost 6 bases, and 13 bases lay between the germline ends. This CDR3 has 13 residues. The variable domain in full, completed from reference TRBV30 and TRBJ1-5, reads SQTIHQWPATLVQPVGSPLSLECTVEGTSNPNLYWYRQAAGRGLQLLFYSVGIGQISSEVPQNLSASRPQDRQFILSSKKLLLSDSGFYLCAWNGKGGQPQHFGDGTRLSIL.

This clone has a single count. V is TRBV18 and J is TRBJ1-1; 8 nucleotides agree with TRBD1. CDR1 and CDR2 (germline): KGHSH, LQKENI. CDR3 length: 15 residues. V lost 3 bases and J lost 1; bases outside the gene matches: 4. The CDR3 region has the DNA TGTGCCAGCTCACCGACGACAGGGGCGAACACTGAAGCTTTCTTT. Translated: CASSPTTGANTEAFF.

The chain joins TRBV19 to TRBJ1-5; TRBD1 agrees at 8 bases. Trimming at V came to 5 bases and at J to 0 bases, leaving 12 bases not matched to a gene. Germline V gene data show CDR1 as LNHDA and CDR2 as SQIVND (reference sequence). This CDR3 comprises 18 residues. The CDR3 DNA is TGTGCCAGTAGTTCTCGGACAGGGCGGCAATATAGCAATCAGCCCCAGCATTTT. This sequence encodes CASSSRTGRQYSNQPQHF. The variable domain in full, completed from reference TRBV19 and TRBJ1-5, reads DGGITQSPKYLFRKEGQNVTLSCEQNLNHDAMYWYRQDPGQGLRLIYYSQIVNDFQKGDIAEGYSVSREKKESFPLTVTSAQKNPTAFYLCASSSRTGRQYSNQPQHFGDGTRLSIL.

The CDR3 loop reads CASSPSGGEQYF. The CDR3, as DNA: TGTGCCAGCAGCCCCTCTGGGGGAGAGCAGTACTTC. J is TRBJ2-7 and V is TRBV7-2; D may be TRBD1 or TRBD2 (5 bases each). CDR3 length: 12 amino acids. The V and J ends lost 5 bases and 7 bases respectively, with 12 bases between them. Germline V gene sequence: CDR1 SGHTA, CDR2 FQGNSA.

The rearrangement uses TRBV19 and TRBJ1-4; D is ambiguous. The V end was cut by 2 bases, the J end by 1 base, with 8 bases between. The germline V gene has CDR1 LNHDA and CDR2 SQIVND (reference sequence). The CDR3 totals 15 residues. The CDR3 coding sequence is TGTGCCAGTAGTATATCAAGTGTAACTAATGAAAAACTGTTTTTT. Translation gives CASSISSVTNEKLFF.

This sequence joins TRBV4-1 and TRBJ2-1; no clear D gene. This CDR3 has 14 residues. With 4 bases removed from V and 2 bases from J, the gap between germline ends came to 9 bases. From germline, CDR1 is MGHRA and CDR2 YSYEKL. The CDR3 nucleotides are TGCGCCAGCAGCCCGACTTACACCTACAATGAGCAGTTCTTC. Translation gives CASSPTYTYNEQFF.

The chain joins TRBV19 to TRBJ2-4, with 8 bases lining up with TRBD2. Germline CDR1 and CDR2: LNHDA and SQIVND (reference sequence). Unmatched junction bases numbered 4, after V lost 4 bases and J lost 5 bases. The CDR3 is made up of 14 amino acids. In nucleotides, the CDR3 is TGTGCCAGTAGTAGCCCGGGACTAGAAAACATTCAGTACTTC. Residues: CASSSPGLENIQYF.

The chain links TRBV10-3 to TRBJ2-3; TRBD2 matches 9 bases. The CDR3 covers 15 residues. J gave up 7 bases and V 1 base, and 6 bases lay outside the gene matches. Per the germline V gene, CDR1 is ENHRY and CDR2 is SYGVKD. CDR3 coding DNA: TGTGCCATCAGTGAGTGGGCGGGGGGGCCGAATACGCAGTATTTT. Protein product: CAISEWAGGPNTQYF.

The chain uses TRBV6-5 and TRBJ1-6; D remains ambiguous. The CDR3 totals 14 residues. V was clipped by 6 bases and J by 5 bases, with 11 bases between them. The germline V gene encodes CDR1 MNHEY and CDR2 SVGAGI. CDR3 nucleotides: TGTGCCAGCAGGGTCAGAGCCCATAATTCACCCCTCCACTTT. It is translated as CASRVRAHNSPLHF.

Only one count was recorded for this clone. This sequence joins TRBV3-1 (or the pseudogene TRBV3-2) and TRBJ2-1; 8 nucleotides line up with TRBD2. The CDR3 sequence is 14 residues long. CDR1 and CDR2 (germline): LGHDT, YNNKEL (reference sequence). V was pared by 5 bases and J by 5 bases, with 5 bases of the junction left unmatched. In DNA form, the CDR3 reads TGTGCCAGCAGCGGCCAAGCGGGGGACAATGAGCAGTTCTTC. Protein: CASSGQAGDNEQFF.

This clone was observed a handful of times. The rearrangement links TRBV19 to TRBJ2-7, with TRBD1 as a possible D gene (6 bases). CDR3 length: 13 amino acids. Trimming took off 6 bases at V and 3 bases at J, with 12 bases between the two ends. Germline loops: CDR1 LNHDA, CDR2 SQIVND (reference sequence). The CDR3 DNA reads TGTGCCAGTAGCGCCGGGACACACTACGAGCAGTACTTC. Protein product: CASSAGTHYEQYF.

The chain has TRBV4-3 and TRBJ2-7, with TRBD2 matching 8 bases. CDR1 and CDR2 from the germline V gene are LGHNA and YSLEER. With V trimmed by 2 bases and J by 6 bases, 9 bases remained unmatched. The CDR3 is 15 amino acids. CDR3 in amino acids: CASSQTNAGGAEQYF. CDR3 DNA: TGCGCCAGCAGCCAAACAAATGCCGGGGGGGCCGAGCAGTACTTC.

The chain employs TRBV11-3 and TRBJ2-7; 9 bases line up with TRBD1. The trim removed 5 bases at V and 6 bases at J, leaving 11 bases unmatched. Germline CDR1 is SGHNT and CDR2 is YENEEA. The CDR3 consists of 15 residues. CDR3 loop: CASSNRDRDFSEQYF. CDR3 nucleotides: TGTGCCAGCAGCAACCGGGACAGGGACTTCTCCGAGCAGTACTTC.

This rearrangement joins TRBV19 to TRBJ1-6; D gene uncertain. Germline-derived CDR1 and CDR2 are LNHDA and SQIVND (reference sequence). Between the trimmed V and J ends, which lost 5 bases and 7 bases, there was a span of 18 bases. The CDR3 consists of 16 residues. The DNA for the CDR3 is TGTGCCAGTAGTTCTGGGCCTACTTTTGGCAATTCACCCCTCCACTTT. Protein product: CASSSGPTFGNSPLHF. The full variable domain, its missing parts supplied by reference TRBV19 and TRBJ1-6, is DGGITQSPKYLFRKEGQNVTLSCEQNLNHDAMYWYRQDPGQGLRLIYYSQIVNDFQKGDIAEGYSVSREKKESFPLTVTSAQKNPTAFYLCASSSGPTFGNSPLHFGNGTRLTVT.

In its sample, this clone was seen a few times. V and J are TRBV9 and TRBJ2-2; no clear D gene. CDR3 length: 15 amino acids. Trimming took 0 bases from V and 6 from J, leaving 12 bases between them. CDR1 is SGDLS, CDR2 YYNGEE, per germline. CDR3 DNA sequence: TGTGCCAGCAGCGTAGCCCCTACTCTTTCCGGGGAGCTGTTTTTT. Encoded protein: CASSVAPTLSGELFF. The whole variable domain, remainder taken from reference TRBV9 and TRBJ2-2, is DSGVTQTPKHLITATGQRVTLRCSPRSGDLSVYWYQQSLDQGLQFLIQYYNGEERAKGNILERFSAQQFPDLHSELNLSSLELGDSALYFCASSVAPTLSGELFFGEGSRLTVL.

The chain carries TRBV25-1 and TRBJ2-3; a possible D gene is TRBD1 (7 bases). Germline V CDR1 and CDR2: MGHDK, SYGVNS. V lost 7 bases to trimming and J lost 6 bases, with 14 bases between them. This CDR3 region has 13 residues. CDR3 sequence: CASIGGGSDTQYF. For the CDR3, the DNA is TGTGCCAGCATAGGAGGGGGCAGCGATACGCAGTATTTT.

The chain recombines TRBV2 with TRBJ2-1, with 9 positions matching TRBD1. After removal of 4 bases from V and 9 bases from J, the junction contained 4 bases not matched to a gene. The CDR3 spans 13 residues. Germline lookup yields CDR1 SNHLY and CDR2 FYNNEI. The CDR3 coding sequence is TGTGCCAGCAGTGCCGGACAGGGGTTTGAGCAGTTCTTC. It codes for CASSAGQGFEQFF.

Regarding this clone: Sequence at one end of the junction differs from germline and may be a read error. CDR3 bases: TGTGCCACCAGTGGAAGGGTGGGTGAGCAGTTCTTC. Amino acids: CATSGRVGEQFF. This chain links TRBV12-3 or TRBV12-4 with TRBJ2-1, with D hard to call. The CDR3 has 12 residues.

The chain's CDR3 is CASRTSGLAIYEQYF. For the CDR3, the DNA is TGTGCCAGCAGAACTTCGGGACTAGCGATCTACGAGCAGTACTTC. This chain links TRBV6-5 with TRBJ2-7; 10 bases agree with TRBD2. Per germline, CDR1 MNHEY and CDR2 SVGAGI. V gave up 6 bases and J gave up 3 bases; unmatched junction bases: 8. This CDR3 comprises 15 residues.

V usage is TRBV19 and J usage is TRBJ1-4; 9 bases are a match to TRBD1. Germline-derived CDR1 and CDR2 are LNHDA and SQIVND (reference sequence). After removal of 11 bases from V and 4 bases from J, the junction contained 8 bases not matched to a gene. The CDR3 is made up of 14 amino acids. The CDR3 loop is CAAARDRVNEKLFF. DNA for the CDR3: TGTGCCGCCGCCCGGGACAGGGTTAATGAAAAACTGTTTTTT.

This clone was counted once. CDR3 sequence reads: CASSLTGTGGMYNEQFF. The CDR3 nucleotides are TGCGCCAGCAGCTTGACAGGGACAGGGGGCATGTATAATGAGCAGTTCTTC. The chain employs TRBV5-1 and TRBJ2-1; the match to TRBD1 covers 12 bases. Trimming at V came to 1 base and at J to 7 bases, leaving 9 bases not matched to a gene. Germline lookup yields CDR1 SGHRS and CDR2 YFSETQ. The CDR3 extends over 17 amino acids. Complete variable domain (other parts from reference TRBV5-1 and TRBJ2-1): KAGVTQTPRYLIKTRGQQVTLSCSPISGHRSVSWYQQTPGQGLQFLFEYFSETQRNKGNFPGRFSGRQFSNSRSEMNVSTLELGDSALYLCASSLTGTGGMYNEQFFGPGTRLTVL.